The rows below give T cell receptor beta chains drawn from one sample of a study of CD4 T cells in relation to SARS-CoV-2 and coronaviruses. Repertoires were generated with immunoSEQ multiplex PCR, while TCRdb's copy carries only in-frame clones and drops some. The sample yields about 36,000 clones, around 80% seen once. No antigen has been identified for these receptors. The specimen was memory CD4+ T cells from PBMCs, cultured in vitro. These receptor sequences come from an adult with COVID-19. Both conserved end residues are part of each CDR3. The D gene is left open where the match is weak. Size is stated for part of the rows, as once, few or many counts, or as a class when the clone is expanded.

TRBJ2-2,NA,NA,TRBV12-3/TRBV12-4,CASTTWDTGELFF,TGTGCCAGCACTACCTGGGACACCGGGGAGCTGTTTTTT
TRBJ1-6,NA,NA,TRBV7-3,CASSLRSRDSPLHF,TGTGCCAGCAGCTTAAGATCTCGGGATTCACCCCTCCACTTT
TRBJ1-5,NA,NA,TRBV10-1,CASPRKSGQPQHF,TGCGCCAGCCCACGAAAATCGGGTCAGCCCCAGCATTTT
TRBJ2-3,TRBD2,NA,TRBV2,CASSEAGSGALGSDTQYF,TGTGCCAGCAGTGAAGCGGGTAGCGGGGCTTTGGGGTCAGATACGCAGTATTTT
TRBJ2-7,NA,NA,TRBV6-6,CASRNTQQGSYEQYF,TGTGCCAGCAGAAACACACAGCAGGGGTCCTACGAGCAGTACTTC
TRBJ2-6,NA,once,TRBV6-2/TRBV6-3,CASSFDNVLTF,TGTGCCAGCAGTTTTGACAACGTCCTGACTTTC
TRBJ2-5,TRBD2,NA,TRBV5-1,CASSYDGRLQETQYF,TGCGCCAGCAGCTACGACGGGAGGCTACAAGAGACCCAGTACTTC
TRBJ2-5,NA,NA,TRBV12-3/TRBV12-4,CASSLGLKEYF,TGTGCCAGCAGTTTAGGGCTGAAGGAGTACTTC
TRBJ2-2,NA,once,TRBV5-5,CASSRKGSTNTGELFF,TGTGCCAGCAGCCGTAAGGGATCTACGAACACCGGGGAGCTGTTTTTT
TRBJ2-3,NA,once,TRBV5-1,CASSPTTDTQYF,TGCGCCAGCAGCCCGACTACAGATACGCAGTATTTT
TRBJ2-7,TRBD2,NA,TRBV7-2,CASSATSGPYEQYF,TGTGCCAGCAGCGCCACTAGCGGACCCTACGAGCAGTACTTC
TRBJ2-7,TRBD2,NA,TRBV14,CASSRLGRAHEQYF,TGTGCCAGCAGCCGGCTCGGGAGGGCCCACGAGCAGTACTTC
TRBJ1-1,NA,NA,TRBV19,CASRPPRTVMNTEAFF,TGTGCCAGCCGACCCCCGAGGACAGTCATGAACACTGAAGCTTTCTTT
TRBJ1-4,NA,NA,TRBV4-2,CASSPTQGSPEKLFF,TGTGCCAGCAGCCCGACGCAGGGTTCTCCCGAAAAACTGTTTTTT
TRBJ2-1,TRBD2,NA,TRBV23-1,CASSRAGGNPKDNEQFF,TGCGCCAGCAGTCGGGCGGGAGGGAATCCTAAAGACAATGAGCAGTTCTTC
TRBJ2-7,TRBD1,NA,TRBV6-1,CASSEGQANYEQYF,TGTGCCAGCAGTGAGGGACAGGCGAACTACGAGCAGTACTTC
TRBJ2-5,TRBD2,NA,TRBV28,CASSLSGSPSQYF,TGTGCCAGCAGCCTCAGCGGGAGTCCGTCCCAGTACTTC
TRBJ2-5,NA,NA,TRBV6-6,CASSRDTNGAGETQYF,TGTGCCAGCAGTCGAGATACCAACGGGGCGGGGGAGACCCAGTACTTC
TRBJ1-1,NA,NA,TRBV6-2/TRBV6-3,CASSRTRRTEAFF,TGTGCCAGCAGTCGCACCCGGCGGACTGAAGCTTTCTTT
TRBJ2-5,NA,NA,TRBV2,CASNRDNYQETQYF,TGTGCCAGCAACCGGGACAACTACCAAGAGACCCAGTACTTC
TRBJ2-1,TRBD2,NA,TRBV24-1,CATSASGRGGYNEQFF,TGTGCCACCAGTGCTAGCGGGAGGGGGGGGTACAATGAGCAGTTCTTC
TRBJ2-1,TRBD2,NA,TRBV18,CASSLGTRAYNEQFF,TGTGCCAGCTCACTGGGGACTAGAGCCTACAATGAGCAGTTCTTC
TRBJ2-6,NA,NA,TRBV30,CAWRSLSGANVLTF,TGTGCCTGGAGATCTCTCTCTGGGGCCAACGTCCTGACTTTC
TRBJ1-1,NA,NA,TRBV20-1,CSALAEAFF,TGCAGTGCTCTGGCTGAAGCTTTCTTT
TRBJ1-2,NA,NA,TRBV20-1,CSASLVMSYTF,TGCAGTGCTAGCTTGGTCATGAGCTACACCTTC
TRBJ2-3,TRBD2,NA,TRBV7-9,CASSTRTSGDTQYF,TGTGCCAGCAGCACAAGGACTAGCGGGGATACGCAGTATTTT
TRBJ1-6,NA,NA,TRBV4-3,CASSQDSGAYRNSPLHF,TGCGCCAGCAGCCAAGATTCAGGGGCTTACCGGAATTCACCCCTCCACTTT
TRBJ1-3,NA,NA,TRBV12-3/TRBV12-4,CASSWGLGNTIYF,TGTGCCAGCAGTTGGGGGTTGGGAAACACCATATATTTT
TRBJ1-1,TRBD1,NA,TRBV13,CASSSRTGHTEAFF,TGTGCCAGCAGCTCCCGGACAGGACACACTGAAGCTTTCTTT
TRBJ2-2,NA,NA,TRBV7-9,CASSLARRWSRDTGELFF,TGTGCCAGCAGCTTAGCTAGACGCTGGTCGAGGGACACCGGGGAGCTGTTTTTT
TRBJ2-3,NA,NA,TRBV7-2,CASRLTDTQYF,TGTGCCAGCAGGCTTACAGATACGCAGTATTTT
TRBJ1-1,NA,NA,TRBV18,CASLGGMNTEAFF,TGTGCCAGCTTAGGGGGTATGAACACTGAAGCTTTCTTT
TRBJ2-2,NA,NA,TRBV18,CASSPDLNTGELFF,TGTGCCAGCTCACCGGATTTGAACACCGGGGAGCTGTTTTTT
TRBJ2-2,NA,few,TRBV27,CASSMLPNTGELFF,TGTGCCAGCAGTATGCTGCCTAACACCGGGGAGCTGTTTTTT
TRBJ2-5,NA,few,TRBV15,CATSRDKGHGETQYF,TGTGCCACCAGCAGAGATAAAGGGCACGGAGAGACCCAGTACTTC
TRBJ2-3,TRBD2,NA,TRBV20-1,CSASDPLAGADTQYF,TGCAGTGCTAGTGACCCGCTAGCGGGAGCAGATACGCAGTATTTT
TRBJ1-6,NA,NA,TRBV27,CASRSRGGFNSPLHF,TGTGCCAGCAGGTCCCGGGGGGGTTTTAATTCACCCCTCCACTTT
TRBJ2-3,TRBD2,NA,TRBV6-5,CALAGMSTDTQYF,TGCGCTCTAGCGGGGATGAGCACAGATACGCAGTATTTT
TRBJ1-6,NA,few,TRBV3-1/TRBV3-2,CASSQVSNSPLHF,TGTGCCAGCAGCCAAGTCTCCAATTCACCCCTCCACTTT
TRBJ2-1,NA,NA,TRBV7-2,CASSLYLGQQFF,TGTGCCAGCAGCTTATATCTGGGACAGCAGTTCTTC
TRBJ2-5,NA,NA,TRBV24-1,CATSEGLPQETQYF,TGTGCCACCAGTGAAGGTCTGCCGCAAGAGACCCAGTACTTC
TRBJ2-2,NA,NA,TRBV30,CACLGLSNTGELFF,TGTGCCTGTCTAGGACTCTCAAACACCGGGGAGCTGTTTTTT
TRBJ2-3,NA,NA,TRBV5-1,CASRPDTDTQYF,TGCGCCAGCAGACCCGACACAGATACGCAGTATTTT
TRBJ2-1,NA,NA,TRBV6-5,CASSLGGNYNEQFF,TGTGCCAGCAGTTTGGGCGGAAATTACAATGAGCAGTTCTTC
TRBJ1-1,TRBD1,NA,TRBV9,CASSVPSDREGEAFF,TGTGCCAGCAGCGTTCCTTCCGACAGGGAAGGGGAAGCTTTCTTT
TRBJ1-1,NA,few,TRBV7-9,CASSPRTFKQNTEAFF,TGTGCCAGCAGCCCTAGGACATTCAAACAGAACACTGAAGCTTTCTTT
TRBJ2-3,TRBD2,NA,TRBV7-3,CASSLNLRGGLTDTQYF,TGTGCCAGCAGCTTAAATCTGCGGGGGGGCCTCACAGATACGCAGTATTTT
TRBJ2-5,NA,NA,TRBV6-6,CASSYGVGTSQETQYF,TGTGCCAGCAGTTATGGGGTAGGGACTTCCCAAGAGACCCAGTACTTC
TRBJ2-1,NA,NA,TRBV2,CASRAGGTQFF,TGTGCCAGCCGAGCTGGGGGGACACAGTTCTTC
TRBJ2-2,TRBD1,NA,TRBV6-5,CASRQGSGELFF,TGTGCCAGCAGACAGGGGTCGGGGGAGCTGTTTTTT